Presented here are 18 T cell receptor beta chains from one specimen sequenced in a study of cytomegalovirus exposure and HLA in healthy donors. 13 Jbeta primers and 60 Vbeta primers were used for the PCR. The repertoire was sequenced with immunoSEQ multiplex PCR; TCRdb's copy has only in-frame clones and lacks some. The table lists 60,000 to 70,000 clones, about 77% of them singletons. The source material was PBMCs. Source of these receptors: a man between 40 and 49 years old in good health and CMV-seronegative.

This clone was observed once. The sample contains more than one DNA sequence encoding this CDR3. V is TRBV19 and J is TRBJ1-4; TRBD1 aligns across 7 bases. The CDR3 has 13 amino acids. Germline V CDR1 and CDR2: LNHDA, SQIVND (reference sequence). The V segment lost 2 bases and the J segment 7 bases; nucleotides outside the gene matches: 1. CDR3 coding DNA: TGTGCCAGTAGTATACAGGGGGGTGAAAAACTGTTTTTT. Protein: CASSIQGGEKLFF.

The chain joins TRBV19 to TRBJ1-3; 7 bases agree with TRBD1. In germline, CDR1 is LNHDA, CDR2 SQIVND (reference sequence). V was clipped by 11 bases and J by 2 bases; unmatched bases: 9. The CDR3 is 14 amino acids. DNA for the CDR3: TGTGCCTCCGCGACAGGGAAAACTGGAAACACCATATATTTT. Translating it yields CASATGKTGNTIYF.

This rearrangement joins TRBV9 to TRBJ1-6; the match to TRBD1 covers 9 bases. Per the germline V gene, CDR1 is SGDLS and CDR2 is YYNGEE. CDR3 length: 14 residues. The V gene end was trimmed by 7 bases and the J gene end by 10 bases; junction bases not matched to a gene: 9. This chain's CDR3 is CASGKQGARSPLHF. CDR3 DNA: TGTGCCAGCGGGAAACAGGGGGCGCGATCACCCCTCCACTTT.

In DNA form, the CDR3 reads TGTGCCAGCAGTGATACCGACAGGTACGAGCAGTACTTC. Residues: CASSDTDRYEQYF. V gene TRBV6-1 combines with J gene TRBJ2-5, with a possible D match to TRBD1 (6 bases). The DNA end is a closer match to TRBJ2-7, so the J assignment may be wrong. Germline V lookup: CDR1 MNHNS, CDR2 SASEGT. The CDR3 contains 13 residues.

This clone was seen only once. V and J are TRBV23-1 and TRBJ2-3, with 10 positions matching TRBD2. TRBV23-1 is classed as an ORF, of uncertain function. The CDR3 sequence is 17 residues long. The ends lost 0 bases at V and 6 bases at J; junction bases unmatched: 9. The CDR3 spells CASSQSSLAGSGDTQYF. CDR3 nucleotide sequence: TGCGCCAGCAGTCAATCATCACTAGCGGGATCAGGGGATACGCAGTATTTT.

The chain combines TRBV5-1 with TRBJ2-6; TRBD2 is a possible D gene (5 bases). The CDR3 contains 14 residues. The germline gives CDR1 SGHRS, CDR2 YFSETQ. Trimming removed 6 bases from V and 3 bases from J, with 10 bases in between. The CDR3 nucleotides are TGCGCCAGCACTCTTGCGGGTGGGGCCAACGTCCTGACTTTC. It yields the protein CASTLAGGANVLTF.

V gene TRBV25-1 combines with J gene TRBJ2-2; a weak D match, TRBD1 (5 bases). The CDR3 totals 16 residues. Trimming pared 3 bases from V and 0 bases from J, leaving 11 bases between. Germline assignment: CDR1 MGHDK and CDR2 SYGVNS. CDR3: CASSEVDITNTGELFF. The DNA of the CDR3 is TGTGCCAGCAGTGAGGTGGACATTACGAACACCGGGGAGCTGTTTTTT.

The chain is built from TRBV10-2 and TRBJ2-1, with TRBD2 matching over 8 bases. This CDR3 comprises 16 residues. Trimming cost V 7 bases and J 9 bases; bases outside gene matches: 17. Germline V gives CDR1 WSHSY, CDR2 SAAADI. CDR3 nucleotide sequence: TGCGCCAGCACCACTGCGGGGACGAGCGGGGGAGGTGAGCAGTTCTTC. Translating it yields CASTTAGTSGGGEQFF.

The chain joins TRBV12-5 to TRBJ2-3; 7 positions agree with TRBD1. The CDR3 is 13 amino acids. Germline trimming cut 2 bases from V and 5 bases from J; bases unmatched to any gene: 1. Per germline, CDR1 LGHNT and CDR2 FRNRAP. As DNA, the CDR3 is TGTGCTAGTGGTTTGAGACAGGGAGATACGCAGTATTTT. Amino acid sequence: CASGLRQGDTQYF.

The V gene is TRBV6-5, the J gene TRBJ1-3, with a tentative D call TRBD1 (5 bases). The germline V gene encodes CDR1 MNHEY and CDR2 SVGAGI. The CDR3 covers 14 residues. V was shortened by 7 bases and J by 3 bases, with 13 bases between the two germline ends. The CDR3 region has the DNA TGTGCCAGCAAAAGCAGGGTTAATGGAAACACCATATATTTT. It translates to CASKSRVNGNTIYF.

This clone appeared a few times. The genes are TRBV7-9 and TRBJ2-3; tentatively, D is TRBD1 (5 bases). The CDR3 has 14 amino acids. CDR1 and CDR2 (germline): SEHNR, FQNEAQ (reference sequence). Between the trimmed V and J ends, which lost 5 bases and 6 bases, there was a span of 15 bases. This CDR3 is CASSPIQGGDTQYF. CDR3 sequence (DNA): TGTGCCAGCAGCCCTATCCAGGGCGGTGATACGCAGTATTTT.

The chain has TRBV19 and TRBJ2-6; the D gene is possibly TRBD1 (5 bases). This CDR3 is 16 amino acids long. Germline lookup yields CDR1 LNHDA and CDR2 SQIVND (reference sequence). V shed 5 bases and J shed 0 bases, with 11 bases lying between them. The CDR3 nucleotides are TGTGCCAGTAGTGGTACAGGATCCTCTGGGGCCAACGTCCTGACTTTC. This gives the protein CASSGTGSSGANVLTF.

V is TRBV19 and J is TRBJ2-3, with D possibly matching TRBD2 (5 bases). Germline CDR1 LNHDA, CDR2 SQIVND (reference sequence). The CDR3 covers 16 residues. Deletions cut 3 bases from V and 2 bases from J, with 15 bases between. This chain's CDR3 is CASSMSPGSDTDTQYF. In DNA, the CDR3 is TGTGCCAGTAGTATGTCGCCGGGGTCCGACACAGATACGCAGTATTTT.

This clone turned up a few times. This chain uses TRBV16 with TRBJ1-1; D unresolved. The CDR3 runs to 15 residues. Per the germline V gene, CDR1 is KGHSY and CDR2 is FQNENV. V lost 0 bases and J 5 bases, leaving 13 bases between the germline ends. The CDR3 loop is CASSQSRGPQTEAFF. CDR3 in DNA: TGTGCCAGCAGCCAATCACGAGGGCCGCAGACTGAAGCTTTCTTT.

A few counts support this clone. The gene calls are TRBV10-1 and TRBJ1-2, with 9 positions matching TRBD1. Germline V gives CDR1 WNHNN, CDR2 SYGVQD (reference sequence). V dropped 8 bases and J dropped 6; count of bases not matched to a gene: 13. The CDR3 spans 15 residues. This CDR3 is CASRNRGQVGDGYTF. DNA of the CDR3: TGCGCCAGCCGAAACAGGGGGCAAGTAGGAGATGGCTACACCTTC.

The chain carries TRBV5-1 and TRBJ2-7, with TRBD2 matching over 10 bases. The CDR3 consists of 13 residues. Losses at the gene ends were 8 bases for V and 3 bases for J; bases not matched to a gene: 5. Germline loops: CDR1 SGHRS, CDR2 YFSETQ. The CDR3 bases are TGCGCCAGTAGCAGCGGGGGGGTCTACGAGCAGTACTTC. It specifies CASSSGGVYEQYF. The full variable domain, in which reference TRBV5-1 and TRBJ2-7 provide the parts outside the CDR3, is KAGVTQTPRYLIKTRGQQVTLSCSPISGHRSVSWYQQTPGQGLQFLFEYFSETQRNKGNFPGRFSGRQFSNSRSEMNVSTLELGDSALYLCASSSGGVYEQYFGPGTRLTVT.

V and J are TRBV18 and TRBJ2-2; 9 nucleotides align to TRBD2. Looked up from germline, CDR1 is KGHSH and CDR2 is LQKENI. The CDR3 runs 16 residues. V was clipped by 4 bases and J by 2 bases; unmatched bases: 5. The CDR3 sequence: CASSQGLALNTGELFF. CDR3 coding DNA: TGTGCCAGCTCACAGGGACTAGCCCTTAACACCGGGGAGCTGTTTTTT.

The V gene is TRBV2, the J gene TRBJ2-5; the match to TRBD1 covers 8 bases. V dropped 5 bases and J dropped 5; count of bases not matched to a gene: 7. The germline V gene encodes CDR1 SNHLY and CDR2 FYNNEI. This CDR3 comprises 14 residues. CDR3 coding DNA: TGTGCCAGCAGTTGGGACAGGCCCGTCGAGACCCAGTACTTC. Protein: CASSWDRPVETQYF.